These 4 T cell receptor beta chains share one sample of origin, sequenced in a study of patients and donors after allogeneic stem cell transplantation (dated by TCRdb to the early 2020s). The library came from RT-PCR. The data were produced on a NextSeq 550. The raw public reads went through TCRdb reprocessing: fastp at Q25, MiXCR clone calling, in-frame beta chains kept. Here each entry gathers all rows of one CDR3 protein and keeps the most common genes and DNA. Here the sample has 9,000 to 15,000 distinct CDR3 sequences; approximately 25% occur a single time. The top ten clonotypes cover approximately 55% of the sample. Material: blood, either unsorted or a sorted T cell fraction (not recorded which). The receptors here all came from a human donor who was either an allogeneic HSCT recipient or a stem cell or donor lymphocyte infusion donor (not recorded which). It is not recorded whose cells these are; they may come from a transplant donor.

The V and J genes are TRBV7-6 and TRBJ2-7; TRBD2 agrees at 11 bases. The trim removed 5 bases at V and 4 bases at J, leaving 4 bases unmatched. The germline CDR1 and CDR2 sequences are SGHVS and FNYEAQ. This CDR3 contains 14 residues. The CDR3 region is CASSPTSGRYEQYF. In DNA, the CDR3 is TGTGCCAGCAGCCCCACTAGCGGGAGATACGAGCAGTACTTC.

This clonotype was recorded a few times. This rearrangement joins TRBV5-6 to TRBJ1-1; D unclear. There are 16 residues in the CDR3. CDR1 and CDR2 (germline): SGHDT, YYEEEE. Trimming took off 2 bases at V and 1 base at J, with 15 bases between the two ends. This chain's CDR3 is CASSLRKTDWNTEAFF. In nucleotides, the CDR3 is TGTGCCAGCAGCTTACGAAAGACGGACTGGAACACTGAAGCTTTCTTT.

This clonotype was counted between two and nine times. This chain connects TRBV30 to TRBJ1-5; D remains ambiguous. Germline CDR1 is GTSNPN and CDR2 is SVGIG (reference sequence). V lost 0 bases, J lost 4 bases, and 10 bases lay in between. The CDR3 sequence is 14 residues long. The CDR3 region is CAWSVRRGNQPQHF. The DNA for the CDR3 is TGTGCCTGGAGTGTACGCAGAGGGAATCAGCCCCAGCATTTT.

The CDR3 reads CASSLVARQNTEAFF. DNA of the CDR3: TGTGCCAGCAGCTTAGTAGCACGGCAGAACACTGAAGCTTTCTTT. J is TRBJ1-1 and V is TRBV7-8; D is ambiguous. V was shortened by 1 base and J by 1 base, with 10 bases between the two germline ends. CDR3 length equals 15 residues. CDR1 SGHVS and CDR2 FQNEAQ come from the germline V gene.